The 5 T cell receptor beta chains given below trace back to one sample, sequenced in a study of blood T cell repertoires in COVID-19. This table comes from immunoSEQ multiplex PCR, and its TCRdb copy is limited to in-frame clones, with some not included. The sample records about 13,000 clones, 90% being singletons. The specimen sequenced was peripheral blood. The receptors shown here come from a human donor with active COVID-19. The donor label of this sample is uncertain.

This chain uses TRBV5-6 with TRBJ1-1; no clear D gene. The V end lost 0 bases, the J end lost 5 bases, and 11 bases lay between the germline ends. From germline, CDR1 is SGHDT and CDR2 YYEEEE. The CDR3 extends over 14 amino acids. CDR3 amino acids: CASSLELWSTEAFF. The CDR3 DNA follows: TGTGCCAGCAGCTTGGAGCTATGGAGTACTGAAGCTTTCTTT.

The rearrangement links TRBV11-2 to TRBJ2-5; 12 bases are shared with TRBD2. The germline V gene encodes CDR1 SGHAT and CDR2 FQNNGV. CDR3 size: 16 residues. Trimming at V came to 4 bases and at J to 5 bases, leaving 8 bases not matched to a gene. CDR3 in DNA: TGTGCCAGCAGCTACGATACTAGCGGGGGGCAGGAGACCCAGTACTTC. It yields the protein CASSYDTSGGQETQYF.

The chain has TRBV6-5 and TRBJ1-1; unclear D gene. The CDR3 is 13 amino acids. The V end was cut by 4 bases, the J end by 0 bases, with 6 bases between. CDR1 and CDR2 from the germline V gene are MNHEY and SVGAGI. CDR3 sequence (DNA): TGTGCCAGCAGTTTAGGAGTGAACACTGAAGCTTTCTTT. This sequence encodes CASSLGVNTEAFF.

J is TRBJ1-6 and V is TRBV3-1 (or the pseudogene TRBV3-2); TRBD1 might be the D (5 bases). Germline-derived CDR1 and CDR2 are LGHDT and YNNKEL (reference sequence). CDR3 length: 17 residues. V shed 0 bases and J shed 10 bases, with 19 bases lying between them. The CDR3 bases are TGTGCCAGCAGCCAAGATATGGGGGGACTCAGCGACTCACCCCTCCACTTT. This encodes CASSQDMGGLSDSPLHF.

This clone has only a few counts. The rearrangement links TRBV4-1 to TRBJ1-2; tentatively, D is TRBD1 (5 bases). The CDR3 has 16 amino acids. Germline values: CDR1 MGHRA, CDR2 YSYEKL. Trimming left V 0 bases short and J 4 bases short, with 15 bases between. Here the CDR3 reads CASSQEVQGSSYGYTF. CDR3 sequence (DNA): TGCGCCAGCAGCCAAGAAGTCCAGGGCTCTAGCTATGGCTACACCTTC.